The sample holds a few counts of the clone carrying this TCR beta chain. Its antigen is as yet unknown. The sample originates from a study of response to subunit inactivated influenza vaccine. A single record per CDR3 protein comes from TCRdb applying MiXCR to the RT-PCR reads. The table records hundreds of thousands of distinct CDR3 sequences, around a sixth of them present only once. Study results and limitations: The authors suggested that few new T cells are recruited per seasonal influenza vaccination.

The clonotype comes from a man aged 50-59 years who received an inactivated influenza vaccine. Specimen: PBMCs from blood, collected less than 6 days after vaccination.

The CDR3 DNA sequence: TGCAGTGCTAGGGTCATTGGACGGTCCTACGAGCAGTACTTC. It specifies CSARVIGRSYEQYF. The V and J genes are TRBV20-1 and TRBJ2-7; D call uncertain. V was pared by 3 bases and J by 1 base, with 13 bases between. This CDR3 comprises 14 residues. Germline CDR1 is DFQATT and CDR2 is SNEGSKA (reference sequence).